The T cell receptor beta chain under discussion was sequenced for a study of cytomegalovirus exposure and HLA in healthy donors. Germline lookup yields CDR1 SGHNT and CDR2 YENEEA. V lost 2 bases and J 8 bases, leaving 10 bases between the germline ends. CDR3 length: 13 residues. The PCR contained 60 Vbeta and 13 Jbeta primers. TCRdb's copy holds only in-frame clones and misses some; the assay was immunoSEQ multiplex PCR. The sample includes some 120,000 clones, about 73% seen only once; the top ten take 5.5% to 7.5%. The chain employs TRBV11-3 and TRBJ2-1; D is unclear. This receptor was identified in a woman aged 45-60 years in good health and CMV-seropositive. The sequenced material came from PBMCs. CDR3 DNA sequence: TGTGCCAGCAGCTTACCGGTGGGCGATGAGCAGTTCTTC. Its translation: CASSLPVGDEQFF.